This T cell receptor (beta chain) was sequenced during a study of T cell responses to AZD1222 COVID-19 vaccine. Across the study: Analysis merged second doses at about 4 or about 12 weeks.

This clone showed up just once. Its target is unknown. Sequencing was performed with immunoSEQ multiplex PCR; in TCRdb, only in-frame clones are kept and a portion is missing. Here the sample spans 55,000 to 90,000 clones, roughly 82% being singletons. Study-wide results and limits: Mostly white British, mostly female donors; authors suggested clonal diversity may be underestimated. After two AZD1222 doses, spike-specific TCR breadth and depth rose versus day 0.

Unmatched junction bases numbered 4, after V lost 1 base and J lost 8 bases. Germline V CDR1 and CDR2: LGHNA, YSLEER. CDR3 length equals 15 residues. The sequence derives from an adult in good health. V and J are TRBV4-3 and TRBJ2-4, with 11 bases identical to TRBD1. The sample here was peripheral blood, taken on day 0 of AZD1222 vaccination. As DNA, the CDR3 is TGCGCCAGCAGCCAAGCCACGGGACAGGGGGACATTCAGTACTTC. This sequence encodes CASSQATGQGDIQYF.